This T cell receptor (beta chain) was sequenced in a study of tumor-infiltrating lymphocytes in primary liver carcinoma. The authors took blood RNA from unsorted whole blood and also extracted germline DNA. In advance of surgery, roughly 4 milliliters of peripheral blood were collected. TCR beta cDNA came from roughly 0.45 ug total RNA, primed with a constant-region primer. Generation of the TCR beta libraries relied on three nested multiplex PCR rounds using slightly modified ARM-PCR. Amplification in the first two PCR rounds was performed using TRBV1-TRBV30 forward primers and a C-beta reverse primer for roughly 9 cycles each. TCRdb reanalysed the multiplex PCR reads using MiXCR and keeps one entry per CDR3 protein. This sample has 300,000 to 400,000 distinct CDR3 sequences, with around three fifths found just once. There are 17 residues in the CDR3. The ends lost 6 bases at V and 5 bases at J; junction bases unmatched: 13.

With regard to this clonotype: A much larger clone is a single base away; this may be a read error.

The J gene is TRBJ2-2, the V gene TRBV12-3 or TRBV12-4, with TRBD1 matching 9 bases. The sample was peripheral blood. The TCR sequence derives from a man between 40 and 49 years old with primary liver carcinoma and hepatitis B virus infection. CDR3 DNA: TGTGCCAGCAGGTCACCCCGACAGGGGGTGTGGACCGGGGAGCTGTTTTTT. As protein: CASRSPRQGVWTGELFF.